This TCR beta chain stems from a study of shared clonotypes between healthy human individuals. Study in general: Participating donors consisted of two women and a few men aged 18 to 49.

CDR3 length equals 15 residues. Germline loops: CDR1 SGHTA, CDR2 FQGNSA. The V and J ends lost 6 bases and 2 bases respectively, with 14 bases between them. Sequenced by immunoSEQ multiplex PCR; TCRdb stores in-frame clones only, minus some. The sample lists 850,000 to 1,200,000 clones; around 76% were seen once. The chain links TRBV7-2 to TRBJ1-5; D gene unclear. The clonotype was recovered from a man between 18 and 29 years old in good health. Material: memory CD4+ T cells sorted from blood. As to subset: CD45RA-negative fraction. CDR3 sequence (DNA): TGTGCCAGCAGTACTAGTTGGGTCGGCAATCAGCCCCAGCATTTT. Amino acids: CASSTSWVGNQPQHF.